The entry below gives a single T cell receptor (beta chain) sequence along with its context. Its antigen is unknown. Looked up from germline, CDR1 is SGHNT and CDR2 is YYREEE (reference sequence). The CDR3 is 13 amino acids. With 7 bases clipped from V and 4 bases from J, the junction kept 6 bases outside the gene matches. The source of the sample is a study of read filtering for tumor transcriptome and immune sequencing. From roughly 400 ng of RNA, a library with molecular barcoded alpha/delta and beta/gamma adaptors was made. TCRdb reprocessed the reads via MiXCR and lists one record per CDR3 protein. The table lists 85,000 to 100,000 distinct CDR3 sequences, 20% to 25% of them singletons. Study conclusions and caveats: The sorted CD138-negative fraction was a mixed bone marrow immune population, not purified T cells.

V and J are TRBV5-4 and TRBJ2-3; 7 nucleotides agree with TRBD2. The sequencing sample was made of a population of CD138-negative cells sorted from bone marrow. The source is a donor aged 40 or older with multiple myeloma. The CDR3 DNA sequence: TGTGCCAGCGCAACGGGAGGAGCAGATACGCAGTATTTT. Translating gives CASATGGADTQYF.